Described below is a single T cell receptor (beta chain) sequence and its context. Antigen unknown. This sample was included in a study of shared clonotypes between healthy human individuals. General study points: A generally larger estimated richness was seen in naive subsets than in memory subsets.

Sequencing was performed with immunoSEQ multiplex PCR; in TCRdb, only in-frame clones are kept and a portion is missing. The table records some 1.5 million clones, 98% of them present only once. The source material was naive CD4+ T cells sorted from blood. Subset noted: CD45RA+ positively selected. This receptor was taken from a man aged 25-40 years in good health.

In DNA form, the CDR3 reads TGTGCCAGCAGCTTAGCAGGGACAGGGATTAGTACCGAAAAACTGTTTTTT. It translates to CASSLAGTGISTEKLFF. The chain is built from TRBV7-9 and TRBJ1-4; 9 nucleotides line up with TRBD1. The V gene's germline CDR1 is SEHNR and CDR2 FQNEAQ (reference sequence). V trimming: 0 bases; J trimming: 8 bases; junction bases outside the gene matches: 10. The CDR3 has 17 amino acids.